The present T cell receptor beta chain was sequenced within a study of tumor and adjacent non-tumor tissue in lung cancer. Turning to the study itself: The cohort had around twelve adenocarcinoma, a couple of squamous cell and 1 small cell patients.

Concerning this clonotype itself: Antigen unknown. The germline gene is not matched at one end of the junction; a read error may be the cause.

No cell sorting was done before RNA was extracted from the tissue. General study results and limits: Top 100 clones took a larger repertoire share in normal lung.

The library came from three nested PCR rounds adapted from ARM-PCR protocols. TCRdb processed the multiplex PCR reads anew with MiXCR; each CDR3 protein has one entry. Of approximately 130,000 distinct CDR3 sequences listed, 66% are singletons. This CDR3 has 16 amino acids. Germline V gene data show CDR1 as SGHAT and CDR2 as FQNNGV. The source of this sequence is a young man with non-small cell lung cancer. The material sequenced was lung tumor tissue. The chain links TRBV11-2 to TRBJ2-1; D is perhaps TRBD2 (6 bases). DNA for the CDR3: TGTGTCAGCAGCTTATATGCTAGCGCGTCCTTAAATGAGCAATTCTTC. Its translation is CVSSLYASASLNEQFF.